Following are 27 T cell receptor beta chains from one sample sequenced in a study of T-cell reconstitution after alpha-beta-depleted transplantation in children. The authors prepared the TCRbeta library with unique molecular identifiers. TCRdb reprocessed the PCR reads via MiXCR and lists one record per CDR3 protein. The sample lists some 280,000 distinct CDR3 sequences, more than 9% occurring once. The specimen was PBMCs from the stem cell graft donor, collected from the stem cell graft. The receptors were sampled from a human donor who donated a stem cell graft to a child with SCID.

The chain is built from TRBV12-3 or TRBV12-4 and TRBJ2-6; D gene ambiguous. This CDR3 has 13 residues. V was clipped by 7 bases and J by 3 bases, with 7 bases between them. The CDR3 protein is CASTSIGANVLTF. The CDR3 DNA follows: TGTGCCAGCACCTCTATTGGGGCCAACGTCCTGACTTTC.

This clonotype was seen at least ten times. V usage is TRBV7-8 and J usage is TRBJ1-5; weak D call: TRBD1 (6 bases). V gave up 4 bases and J gave up 6 bases, with 16 bases separating them. This CDR3 has 15 residues. The germline gives CDR1 SGHVS, CDR2 FQNEAQ. The CDR3 DNA sequence: TGTGCCAGCAGCTCGTCGGGGGCAGTAACTCAGCCCCAGCATTTT. This codes for CASSSSGAVTQPQHF.

The chain employs TRBV7-9 and TRBJ2-1; D is unresolved. This CDR3 contains 14 residues. CDR1 and CDR2 from the germline V gene are SEHNR and FQNEAQ (reference sequence). V lost 3 bases, J lost 4 bases, and 10 bases lay in between. CDR3 bases: TGTGCCAGCAGCTTCGAATCGTTGTACAATGAGCAGTTCTTC. As protein: CASSFESLYNEQFF.

This chain joins TRBV20-1 and TRBJ2-5, with 8 nucleotides matching TRBD1. The germline CDR1 and CDR2 sequences are DFQATT and SNEGSKA (reference sequence). Trimming took 5 bases from V and 0 from J; bases not matched to a gene: 11. The length of the CDR3 is 16 residues. This CDR3 is CSAYPQTGENQETQYF. DNA for the CDR3: TGCAGTGCTTATCCCCAGACAGGGGAGAACCAAGAGACCCAGTACTTC.

This clonotype was seen ten or more times. The chain has TRBV10-3 and TRBJ2-2; D not resolved. This CDR3 has 12 amino acids. Trimming pared 5 bases from V and 4 bases from J, leaving 5 bases between. Germline V lookup: CDR1 ENHRY, CDR2 SYGVKD. CDR3 bases: TGTGCCATCAGTTGGACCACCGGGGAGCTGTTTTTT. Encoded protein: CAISWTTGELFF.

The chain has TRBV5-6 and TRBJ2-2, with 12 bases lining up with TRBD2. The V and J ends lost 0 bases and 9 bases, in that order; junction bases with no gene match: 12. The germline V gene encodes CDR1 SGHDT and CDR2 YYEEEE. The CDR3 has 18 amino acids. The CDR3 loop reads CASSLDPSGGAWFRELFF. The DNA for the CDR3 is TGTGCCAGCAGCTTGGACCCTAGCGGGGGGGCCTGGTTTCGGGAGCTGTTTTTT.

CDR3 nucleotides: TGTGCCAGCAGCGTAGGAGCGGGGGGGCACAATGAGCAGTTCTTC. Residues: CASSVGAGGHNEQFF. This chain uses TRBV9 with TRBJ2-1, with 10 bases fitting TRBD2. Per germline, CDR1 SGDLS and CDR2 YYNGEE. V was pared by 0 bases and J by 5 bases, with 2 bases of the junction left unmatched. The CDR3 runs to 15 residues.

The chain links TRBV4-1 to TRBJ2-1, with TRBD1 matching 12 bases. Germline V lookup: CDR1 MGHRA, CDR2 YSYEKL. V lost 0 bases, J lost 5 bases, and 5 bases stayed unmatched. This CDR3 region has 17 residues. The CDR3 coding sequence is TGCGCCAGCAGCCAAGAGAGGGACAGGGGGCGAAACAATGAGCAGTTCTTC. Amino acids: CASSQERDRGRNNEQFF.

This clonotype was seen a single time. This sequence joins TRBV7-3 and TRBJ1-3; D possibly corresponds to TRBD1 (6 bases). Germline V gene lookup returns CDR1 SGHTA and CDR2 FQGTGA. This CDR3 region has 14 residues. Trimming pared 4 bases from V and 0 bases from J, leaving 7 bases between. The CDR3 region has the DNA TGTGCCAGCAGCTCGGACAGCTCTGGAAACACCATATATTTT. It translates to CASSSDSSGNTIYF.

The J gene is TRBJ2-1, the V gene TRBV12-3 or TRBV12-4; possible D gene TRBD1, 6 bases. V lost 6 bases and J 8 bases, leaving 17 bases between the germline ends. This CDR3 contains 14 residues. DNA of the CDR3: TGTGCCAGCAGCCTCACCACAGGGAACTATGAGCAGTTCTTC. Its translation is CASSLTTGNYEQFF.

This clonotype is a singleton in its sample. The V call is TRBV6-1, the J call TRBJ1-2; perhaps TRBD1 as D (5 bases). Germline V gene lookup returns CDR1 MNHNS and CDR2 SASEGT. Trimming left V 7 bases short and J 8 bases short, with 17 bases between. The CDR3 covers 13 residues. The CDR3: CASTPGGGEGYTF. The CDR3 bases are TGTGCCAGCACCCCGGGGGGGGGAGAAGGCTACACCTTC.

The chain couples TRBV18 to TRBJ2-1; D not resolved. The germline V gene encodes CDR1 KGHSH and CDR2 LQKENI. V was clipped by 0 bases and J by 8 bases, with 8 bases between them. CDR3 length equals 13 residues. The CDR3 reads CASSPPNDDEQFF. Here the CDR3 DNA reads TGTGCCAGCTCACCACCGAACGACGATGAGCAGTTCTTC.

This clonotype has a handful of counts. This rearrangement joins TRBV20-1 to TRBJ2-3; D is perhaps TRBD1 or TRBD2 (6 bases each). The CDR3 contains 14 residues. The ends were cut back, 3 bases at V and 2 bases at J, with 12 bases in the middle. Germline assignment: CDR1 DFQATT and CDR2 SNEGSKA (reference sequence). CDR3 sequence: CSARGGHHTDTQYF. Here the CDR3 DNA reads TGCAGTGCTAGGGGGGGACACCACACAGATACGCAGTATTTT.

This chain joins TRBV20-1 and TRBJ2-5; 9 positions agree with TRBD1. This CDR3 comprises 12 residues. The trim removed 5 bases at V and 5 bases at J, leaving 3 bases unmatched. Germline CDR1 reads DFQATT; CDR2 reads SNEGSKA (reference sequence). The CDR3 is CSARGQGETQYF. In DNA, the CDR3 is TGCAGTGCTCGCGGACAGGGGGAGACCCAGTACTTC.

This clonotype was detected a few times. The chain links TRBV6-1 to TRBJ2-3; maybe TRBD1 (5 bases). Germline V gives CDR1 MNHNS, CDR2 SASEGT. The CDR3 runs 15 residues. The ends were cut back, 8 bases at V and 2 bases at J, with 17 bases in the middle. This CDR3 is CASQNTGSITDTQYF. CDR3 sequence (DNA): TGTGCCAGCCAAAACACAGGCTCAATCACAGATACGCAGTATTTT.

The sample holds many counts of this clonotype. The genes are TRBV25-1 and TRBJ2-3; D perhaps matches TRBD2 (6 bases). CDR3 size: 17 residues. CDR1 is MGHDK, CDR2 SYGVNS, per germline. Trimming shortened V by 1 base and J by 1 base, and 15 bases separated the two germline ends. The CDR3 spells CASSELSGPPGTDTQYF. Here the CDR3 DNA reads TGTGCCAGCAGTGAATTAAGCGGGCCACCTGGCACAGATACGCAGTATTTT.

Only a few counts were recorded for this clonotype. V gene TRBV6-5 combines with J gene TRBJ2-7; the match to TRBD2 covers 7 bases. V was pared by 1 base and J by 0 bases, with 3 bases of the junction left unmatched. Germline-derived CDR1 and CDR2 are MNHEY and SVGAGI. The CDR3 has 15 residues. In DNA, the CDR3 is TGTGCCAGCAGTTACTATCGCGGGGGCTCCTACGAGCAGTACTTC. Translating gives CASSYYRGGSYEQYF.

CDR3 protein: CASSLTSAHTDTQYF. The DNA of the CDR3 is TGCGCCAGCAGCTTGACTAGCGCCCACACAGATACGCAGTATTTT. The genes are TRBV5-1 and TRBJ2-3; 7 nucleotides agree with TRBD2. CDR1 is SGHRS and CDR2 is YFSETQ in the germline V gene. With 1 base clipped from V and 2 bases from J, the junction kept 4 bases outside the gene matches. The CDR3 contains 15 residues.

At least ten counts were recorded for this clonotype. The chain carries TRBV3-1 and TRBJ2-5; D perhaps matches TRBD2 (5 bases). The germline V gene has CDR1 LGHDT and CDR2 YNNKEL (reference sequence). The CDR3 sequence is 16 residues long. Deletions cut 0 bases from V and 4 bases from J, with 15 bases between. As DNA, the CDR3 is TGTGCCAGCAGCCAAGAACCGGGCCTAGCCGGAGAGACCCAGTACTTC. Translated: CASSQEPGLAGETQYF.

The chain employs TRBV5-1 and TRBJ2-3; 14 bases align to TRBD2. J lost 4 bases, V lost 4 bases, and 5 bases had no gene match. CDR1 and CDR2 (germline): SGHRS, YFSETQ. This CDR3 is built from 16 residues. The CDR3 nucleotides are TGCGCCAGCAGCCCCGGACTAGCGGGGGGATCAGATACGCAGTATTTT. Translating it yields CASSPGLAGGSDTQYF.

This clonotype was seen only a few times. J is TRBJ2-1 and V is TRBV3-1; the D gene is possibly TRBD2 (7 bases). The CDR3 totals 14 residues. Germline values: CDR1 LGHDT, CDR2 YNNKEL (reference sequence). V dropped 4 bases and J dropped 11 bases, with 18 bases sitting between them. The CDR3 here is CASSPGYGGAKQFF. CDR3 nucleotide sequence: TGTGCCAGCAGCCCGGGATATGGGGGGGCAAAGCAGTTCTTC.

This clonotype was detected only a few times. The V call is TRBV5-1, the J call TRBJ2-2; TRBD1 agrees at 8 bases. V shed 0 bases, J shed 0 bases, and the junction held 7 bases outside the gene matches. The CDR3 has 18 residues. The V gene's germline CDR1 is SGHRS and CDR2 YFSETQ. CDR3 in amino acids: CASSLGNSDRANTGELFF. DNA for the CDR3: TGCGCCAGCAGCTTGGGGAACTCGGACAGGGCGAACACCGGGGAGCTGTTTTTT.

This chain connects TRBV5-1 to TRBJ2-5, with D possibly TRBD1 on 6 matching bases. With 4 bases removed from V and 0 bases from J, the gap between germline ends came to 10 bases. The V gene's germline CDR1 is SGHRS and CDR2 YFSETQ. CDR3 length: 14 residues. The CDR3 nucleotides are TGCGCCAGCAGCACAGGACAGTACCAAGAGACCCAGTACTTC. Translation: CASSTGQYQETQYF.

The sample holds many counts of this clonotype. The chain links TRBV6-4 to TRBJ2-3, with TRBD2 as a possible D gene (7 bases). Trimming shortened V by 2 bases and J by 2 bases, and 8 bases separated the two germline ends. The CDR3 has 14 residues. In germline, CDR1 is MRHNA, CDR2 SNTAGT. In DNA, the CDR3 is TGTGCCAGCAGTGACGGGGGGGCCACAGATACGCAGTATTTT. It is translated as CASSDGGATDTQYF.

This clonotype was picked up many times. The chain employs TRBV12-3 or TRBV12-4 and TRBJ1-3, with D possibly being TRBD1 (5 bases). V was clipped by 6 bases and J by 3 bases, with 12 bases between them. The CDR3 is made up of 14 amino acids. The CDR3 spells CASRDQGGGNTIYF. The CDR3 coding sequence is TGTGCCAGCAGAGACCAGGGAGGTGGAAACACCATATATTTT.

This sequence joins TRBV6-1 and TRBJ1-2; 8 bases are a match to TRBD1. The J segment lost 4 bases and the V segment lost 6 bases, leaving 7 bases of the junction unmatched. CDR3 length equals 14 residues. Germline-derived CDR1 and CDR2 are MNHNS and SASEGT. DNA for the CDR3: TGTGCCAGCAGCAGGCGGACAGGGACCTATGGCTACACCTTC. This sequence encodes CASSRRTGTYGYTF.

The rearrangement links TRBV10-2 to TRBJ2-3; D is unclear. The CDR3 sequence is 11 residues long. Germline CDR1 WSHSY, CDR2 SAAADI. V was trimmed by 4 bases and J by 5 bases, leaving 4 bases between them. The chain's CDR3 is CASSGIDTQYF. As DNA, the CDR3 is TGCGCCAGCAGTGGGATAGATACGCAGTATTTT.